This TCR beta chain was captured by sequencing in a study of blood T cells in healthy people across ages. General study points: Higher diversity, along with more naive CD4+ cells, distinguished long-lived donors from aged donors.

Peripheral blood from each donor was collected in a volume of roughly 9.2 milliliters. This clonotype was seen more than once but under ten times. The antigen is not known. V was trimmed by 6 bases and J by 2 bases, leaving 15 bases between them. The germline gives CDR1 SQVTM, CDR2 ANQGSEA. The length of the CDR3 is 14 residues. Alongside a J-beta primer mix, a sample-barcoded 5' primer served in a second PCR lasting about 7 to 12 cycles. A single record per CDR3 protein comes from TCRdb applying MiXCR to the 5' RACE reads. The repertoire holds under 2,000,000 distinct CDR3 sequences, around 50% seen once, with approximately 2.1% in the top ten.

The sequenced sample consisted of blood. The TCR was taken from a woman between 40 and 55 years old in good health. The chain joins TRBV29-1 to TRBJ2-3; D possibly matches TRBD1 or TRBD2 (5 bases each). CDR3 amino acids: CSVLRDGATDTQYF. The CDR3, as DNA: TGCAGCGTACTCCGGGACGGTGCCACAGATACGCAGTATTTT.